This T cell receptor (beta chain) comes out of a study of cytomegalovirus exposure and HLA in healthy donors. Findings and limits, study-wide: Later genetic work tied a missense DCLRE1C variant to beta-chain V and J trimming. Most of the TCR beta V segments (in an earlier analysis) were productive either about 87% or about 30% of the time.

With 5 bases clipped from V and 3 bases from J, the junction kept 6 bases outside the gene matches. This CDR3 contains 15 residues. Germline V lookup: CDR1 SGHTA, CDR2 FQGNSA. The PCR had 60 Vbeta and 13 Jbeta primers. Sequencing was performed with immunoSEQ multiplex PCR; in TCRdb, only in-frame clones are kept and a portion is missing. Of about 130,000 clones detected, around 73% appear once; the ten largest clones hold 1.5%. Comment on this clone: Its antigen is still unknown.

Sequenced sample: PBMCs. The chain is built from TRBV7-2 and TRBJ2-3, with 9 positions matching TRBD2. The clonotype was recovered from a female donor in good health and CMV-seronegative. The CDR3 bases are TGTGCCAGCAGCCCCCCCACTAGCGGGACAGATACGCAGTATTTT. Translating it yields CASSPPTSGTDTQYF.